Following are 8 T cell receptor beta chains from one sample sequenced in a study of blood T cell repertoires in COVID-19. The data were produced by immunoSEQ multiplex PCR, yet TCRdb's version contains in-frame clones alone and is incomplete. The table has about 150,000 clones, about 85% seen once. Sequencing was done on a sample of PBMCs or T cells enriched from blood (not recorded which). The receptors come from a woman between 40 and 50 years old who had been exposed to COVID-19.

The rearrangement uses TRBV3-1 (or the pseudogene TRBV3-2) and TRBJ1-1; D is unclear. V lost 2 bases and J lost 6, with 16 bases in between. CDR3 length: 15 residues. Germline V gene sequence: CDR1 LGHDT, CDR2 YNNKEL (reference sequence). CDR3 in amino acids: CASSQLHLGEAEAFF. The CDR3 DNA sequence: TGTGCCAGCAGCCAACTACATTTAGGTGAGGCTGAAGCTTTCTTT.

The chain joins TRBV10-3 to TRBJ1-4, with a tentative D call TRBD1 (5 bases). The CDR3 is 13 amino acids. The V and J ends lost 2 bases and 8 bases respectively, with 9 bases between them. From germline, CDR1 is ENHRY and CDR2 SYGVKD. CDR3 sequence reads: CAISERGGEKLFF. Written as DNA, the CDR3 is TGTGCCATCAGTGAGAGGGGAGGGGAAAAACTGTTTTTT.

This clone was counted at least ten times. CDR3 nucleotides: TGTGCCAGCAGTTGGGCCGGCACAGATACGCAGTATTTT. Residues: CASSWAGTDTQYF. The chain has TRBV12-3 or TRBV12-4 and TRBJ2-3; the D is unclear. The length of the CDR3 is 13 residues. The V end lost 4 bases, the J end lost 1 base, and 6 bases lay between the germline ends.

This chain connects TRBV5-1 to TRBJ2-5, with 7 bases identical to TRBD1. The CDR3 has 13 residues. Germline loops: CDR1 SGHRS, CDR2 YFSETQ. The trim removed 5 bases at V and 5 bases at J, leaving 6 bases unmatched. The CDR3 protein is CASSLDRSETQYF. CDR3 coding DNA: TGCGCCAGCAGTCTGGACAGGAGTGAGACCCAGTACTTC. The variable domain in full, with the rest retrieved from reference TRBV5-1 and TRBJ2-5, is KAGVTQTPRYLIKTRGQQVTLSCSPISGHRSVSWYQQTPGQGLQFLFEYFSETQRNKGNFPGRFSGRQFSNSRSEMNVSTLELGDSALYLCASSLDRSETQYFGPGTRLLVL.

The V gene is TRBV5-1, the J gene TRBJ1-5; D remains ambiguous. This CDR3 has 15 residues. Trimming pared 0 bases from V and 5 bases from J, leaving 12 bases between. Per the germline V gene, CDR1 is SGHRS and CDR2 is YFSETQ. CDR3: CASSLAGREDQPQHF. CDR3 DNA: TGCGCCAGCAGCTTGGCCGGGCGGGAGGATCAGCCCCAGCATTTT.

This clone appeared once. The chain joins TRBV7-8 to TRBJ1-2, with 11 bases identical to TRBD1. From germline, CDR1 is SGHVS and CDR2 FQNEAQ. Trimming cost V 5 bases and J 3 bases; bases outside gene matches: 5. This CDR3 is 15 amino acids long. This CDR3 is CASSPGQGADYGYTF. The CDR3 region has the DNA TGTGCCAGCAGCCCCGGACAGGGGGCCGACTATGGCTACACCTTC.

The J gene is TRBJ2-3, the V gene TRBV11-2; TRBD2 might be the D (7 bases). V lost 3 bases and J lost 5, with 12 bases in between. This CDR3 region has 14 residues. The germline CDR1 and CDR2 sequences are SGHAT and FQNNGV. CDR3 nucleotides: TGTGCCAGCAGCTTGGGGGGGGCAGGAGATACGCAGTATTTT. Residues: CASSLGGAGDTQYF.

The chain joins TRBV7-9 to TRBJ2-1; 7 nucleotides agree with TRBD2. The length of the CDR3 is 16 residues. J lost 0 bases, V lost 2 bases, and 4 bases had no gene match. Germline CDR1 reads SEHNR; CDR2 reads FQNEAQ (reference sequence). CDR3 sequence: CASSLSSGSSYNEQFF. The CDR3 DNA sequence: TGTGCCAGCAGCTTATCTAGCGGTTCCTCCTACAATGAGCAGTTCTTC.